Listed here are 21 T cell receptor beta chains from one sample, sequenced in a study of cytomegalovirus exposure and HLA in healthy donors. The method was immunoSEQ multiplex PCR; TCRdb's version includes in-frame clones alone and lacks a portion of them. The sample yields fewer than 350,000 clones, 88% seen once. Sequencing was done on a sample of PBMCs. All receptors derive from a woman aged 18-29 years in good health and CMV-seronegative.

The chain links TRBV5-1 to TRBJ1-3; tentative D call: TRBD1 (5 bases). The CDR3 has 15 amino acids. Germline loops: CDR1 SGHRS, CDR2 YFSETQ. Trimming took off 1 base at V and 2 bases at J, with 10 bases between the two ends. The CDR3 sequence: CASSLQGRTGNTIYF. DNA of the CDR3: TGCGCCAGCAGCTTGCAGGGAAGGACTGGAAACACCATATATTTT.

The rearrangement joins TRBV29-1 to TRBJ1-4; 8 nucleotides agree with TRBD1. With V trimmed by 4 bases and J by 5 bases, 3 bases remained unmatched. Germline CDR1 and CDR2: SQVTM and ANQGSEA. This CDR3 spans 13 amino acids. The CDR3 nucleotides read TGCAGCGTTGGGACAGGGTTAAATGAAAAACTGTTTTTT. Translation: CSVGTGLNEKLFF.

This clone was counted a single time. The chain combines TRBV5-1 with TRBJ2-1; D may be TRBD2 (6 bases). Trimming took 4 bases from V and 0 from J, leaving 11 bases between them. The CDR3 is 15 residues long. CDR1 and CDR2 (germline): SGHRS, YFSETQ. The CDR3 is CASSPQGGSYNEQFF. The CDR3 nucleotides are TGCGCCAGCAGCCCGCAGGGAGGCTCCTACAATGAGCAGTTCTTC.

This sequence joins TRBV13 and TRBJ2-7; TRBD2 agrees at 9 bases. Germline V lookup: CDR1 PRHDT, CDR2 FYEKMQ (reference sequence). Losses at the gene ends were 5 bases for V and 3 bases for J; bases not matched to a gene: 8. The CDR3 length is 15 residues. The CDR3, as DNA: TGTGCCAGCAGCAGTATTAGCGGGAGTAGCTACGAGCAGTACTTC. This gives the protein CASSSISGSSYEQYF.

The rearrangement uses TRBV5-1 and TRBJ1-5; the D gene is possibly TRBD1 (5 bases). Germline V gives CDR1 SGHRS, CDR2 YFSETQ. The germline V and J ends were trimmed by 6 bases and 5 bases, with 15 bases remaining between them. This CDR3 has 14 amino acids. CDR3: CASKPGHEDQPQHF. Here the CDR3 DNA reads TGCGCCAGCAAACCCGGACATGAGGATCAGCCCCAGCATTTT.

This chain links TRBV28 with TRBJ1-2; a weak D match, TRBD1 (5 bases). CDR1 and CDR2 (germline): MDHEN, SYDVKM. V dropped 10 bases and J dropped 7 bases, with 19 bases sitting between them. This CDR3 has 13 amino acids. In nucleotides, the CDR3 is TGTGCCATCCTGCGGACGGGGGGACGTGGCTACACCTTC. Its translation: CAILRTGGRGYTF.

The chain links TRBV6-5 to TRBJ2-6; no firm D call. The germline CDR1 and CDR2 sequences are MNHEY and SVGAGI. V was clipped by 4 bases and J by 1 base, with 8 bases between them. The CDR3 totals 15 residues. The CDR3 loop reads CASSFRVSGANVLTF. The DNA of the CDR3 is TGTGCCAGCAGTTTCCGGGTTTCTGGGGCCAACGTCCTGACTTTC.

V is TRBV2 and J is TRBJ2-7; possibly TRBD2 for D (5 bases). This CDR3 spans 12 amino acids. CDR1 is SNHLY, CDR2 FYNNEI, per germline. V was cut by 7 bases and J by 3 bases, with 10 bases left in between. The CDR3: CASIGKNYEQYF. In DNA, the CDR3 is TGTGCCAGCATCGGGAAAAACTACGAGCAGTACTTC.

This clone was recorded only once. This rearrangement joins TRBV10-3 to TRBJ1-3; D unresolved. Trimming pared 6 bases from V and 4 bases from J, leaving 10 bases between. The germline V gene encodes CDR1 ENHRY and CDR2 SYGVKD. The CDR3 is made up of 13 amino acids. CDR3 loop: CAISTPQGNTIYF. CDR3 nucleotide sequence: TGTGCCATCAGCACCCCCCAGGGAAACACCATATATTTT.

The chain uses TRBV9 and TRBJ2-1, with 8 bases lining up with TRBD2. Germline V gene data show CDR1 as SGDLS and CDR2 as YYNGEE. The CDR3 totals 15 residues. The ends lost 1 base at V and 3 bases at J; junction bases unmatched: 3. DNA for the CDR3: TGTGCCAGCAGCGTAACTAGCGGAGACTACAATGAGCAGTTCTTC. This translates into CASSVTSGDYNEQFF.

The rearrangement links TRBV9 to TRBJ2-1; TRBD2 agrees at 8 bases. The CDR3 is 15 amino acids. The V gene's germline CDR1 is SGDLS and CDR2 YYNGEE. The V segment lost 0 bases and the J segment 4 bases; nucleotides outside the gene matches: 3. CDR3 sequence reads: CASSVVGLGYNEQFF. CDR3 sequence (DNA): TGTGCCAGCAGCGTAGTGGGACTAGGGTACAATGAGCAGTTCTTC. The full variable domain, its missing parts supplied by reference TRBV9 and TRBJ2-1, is DSGVTQTPKHLITATGQRVTLRCSPRSGDLSVYWYQQSLDQGLQFLIQYYNGEERAKGNILERFSAQQFPDLHSELNLSSLELGDSALYFCASSVVGLGYNEQFFGPGTRLTVL.

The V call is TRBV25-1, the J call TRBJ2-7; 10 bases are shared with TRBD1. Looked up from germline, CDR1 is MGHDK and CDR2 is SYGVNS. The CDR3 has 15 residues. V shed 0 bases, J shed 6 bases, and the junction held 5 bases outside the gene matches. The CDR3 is CASSEYGDRGREQYF. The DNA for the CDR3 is TGTGCCAGCAGTGAATACGGGGACAGGGGACGCGAGCAGTACTTC.

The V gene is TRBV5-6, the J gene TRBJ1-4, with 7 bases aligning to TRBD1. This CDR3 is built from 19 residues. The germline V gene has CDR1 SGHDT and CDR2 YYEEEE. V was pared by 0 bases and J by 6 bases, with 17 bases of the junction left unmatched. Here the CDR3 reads CASSLDRGVFSFMDEKLFF. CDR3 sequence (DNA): TGTGCCAGCAGCTTGGACAGGGGCGTTTTCTCGTTCATGGATGAAAAACTGTTTTTT.

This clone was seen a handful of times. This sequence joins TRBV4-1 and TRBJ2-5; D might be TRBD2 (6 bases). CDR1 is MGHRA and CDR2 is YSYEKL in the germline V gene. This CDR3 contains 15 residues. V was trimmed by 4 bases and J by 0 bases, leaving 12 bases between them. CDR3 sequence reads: CASSPPAGHQETQYF. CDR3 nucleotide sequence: TGCGCCAGCAGCCCGCCCGCGGGGCACCAAGAGACCCAGTACTTC.

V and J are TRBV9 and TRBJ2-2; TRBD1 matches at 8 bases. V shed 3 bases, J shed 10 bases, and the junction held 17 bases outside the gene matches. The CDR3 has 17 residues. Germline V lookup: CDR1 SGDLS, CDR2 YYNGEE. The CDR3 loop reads CASSAGQGRSPGEELFF. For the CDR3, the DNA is TGTGCCAGCAGCGCAGGACAGGGTAGGAGCCCTGGCGAGGAGCTGTTTTTT.

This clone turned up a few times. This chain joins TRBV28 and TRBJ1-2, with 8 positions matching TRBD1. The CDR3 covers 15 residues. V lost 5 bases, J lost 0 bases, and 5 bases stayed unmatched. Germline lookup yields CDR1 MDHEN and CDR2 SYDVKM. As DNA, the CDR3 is TGTGCCAGCAGTCCGGGACAGGCCCCTAACTATGGCTACACCTTC. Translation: CASSPGQAPNYGYTF.

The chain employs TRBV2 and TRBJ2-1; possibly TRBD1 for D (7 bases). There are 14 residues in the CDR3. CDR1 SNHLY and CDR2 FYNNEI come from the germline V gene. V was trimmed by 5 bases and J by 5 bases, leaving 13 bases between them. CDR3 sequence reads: CASSRQGGDNEQFF. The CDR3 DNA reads TGTGCCAGCAGTAGACAGGGAGGAGACAATGAGCAGTTCTTC.

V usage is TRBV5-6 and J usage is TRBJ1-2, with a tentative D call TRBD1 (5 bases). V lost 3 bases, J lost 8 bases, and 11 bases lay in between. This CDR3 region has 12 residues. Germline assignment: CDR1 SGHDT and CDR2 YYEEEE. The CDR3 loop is CASSYRRSGYTF. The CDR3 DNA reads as TGTGCCAGCAGCTACAGGCGTTCCGGCTACACCTTC.

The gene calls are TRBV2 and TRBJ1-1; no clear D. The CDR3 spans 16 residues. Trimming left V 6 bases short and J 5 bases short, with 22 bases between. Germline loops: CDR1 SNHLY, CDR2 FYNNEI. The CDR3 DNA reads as TGTGCCAGCAGAGAGAGAGGGTTCGGATTTGGGACTGAAGCTTTCTTT. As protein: CASRERGFGFGTEAFF. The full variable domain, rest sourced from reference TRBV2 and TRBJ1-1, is EPEVTQTPSHQVTQMGQEVILRCVPISNHLYFYWYRQILGQKVEFLVSFYNNEISEKSEIFDDQFSVERPDGSNFTLKIRSTKLEDSAMYFCASRERGFGFGTEAFFGQGTRLTVV.

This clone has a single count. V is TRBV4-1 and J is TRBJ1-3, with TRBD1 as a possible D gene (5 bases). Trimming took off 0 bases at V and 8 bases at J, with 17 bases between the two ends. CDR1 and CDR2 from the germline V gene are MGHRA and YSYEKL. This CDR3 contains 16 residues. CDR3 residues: CASSQEARGLADTIYF. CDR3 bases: TGCGCCAGCAGCCAAGAAGCTCGGGGGTTGGCGGACACCATATATTTT.

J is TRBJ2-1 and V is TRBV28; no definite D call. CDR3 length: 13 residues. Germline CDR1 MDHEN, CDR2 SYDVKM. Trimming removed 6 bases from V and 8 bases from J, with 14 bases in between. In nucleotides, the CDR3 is TGTGCCAGCAGCCTGGGCAGTCTTGATGAGCAGTTCTTC. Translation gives CASSLGSLDEQFF.